These T cell receptor beta chains were read from a single sample in a study of PD-L1 blockade in urothelial cancer. Sequenced by immunoSEQ multiplex PCR; TCRdb stores in-frame clones only, minus some. The sample lists tens of thousands of clones; 85% to 90% were seen once. Sequenced here: PBMCs, sampled around atezolizumab (anti-PD-L1) treatment. The receptors derive from a man in his fifties with urothelial cancer. Both conserved end residues are part of each CDR3. The D gene is left open where the match is weak. Clone size is given for some rows only: seen once, a few or many times, or a class if the clone is expanded.

D: TRBD2; V: TRBV14; size: .; J: TRBJ2-2; DNA: TGTGCCAGCAGCACTAGCGGACTAAACACCGGGGAGCTGTTTTTT; CDR3: CASSTSGLNTGELFF
D: TRBD2; V: TRBV7-9; size: .; J: TRBJ2-7; DNA: TGTGCCAGCAGCTTAGCAAGAGGCGGGAGGGCCTACGAGCAGTACTTC; CDR3: CASSLARGGRAYEQYF
D: .; V: TRBV28; size: .; J: TRBJ2-3; DNA: TGTGCCAGCAGTTTATGGTCGGGGACAGATACGCAGTATTTT; CDR3: CASSLWSGTDTQYF
D: TRBD1; V: TRBV28; size: .; J: TRBJ2-5; DNA: TGTGCCAGCAAGACAGGGGGTCTAGAGACCCAGTACTTC; CDR3: CASKTGGLETQYF
D: .; V: TRBV18; size: .; J: TRBJ2-3; DNA: TGTGCCAGCTCACCACCGAAGGGGTTCACAGATACGCAGTATTTT; CDR3: CASSPPKGFTDTQYF
D: .; V: TRBV7-2; size: .; J: TRBJ2-7; DNA: TGTGCCAGCAGCTCCCCCAGGGGATCGGCCTACGAGCAGTACTTC; CDR3: CASSSPRGSAYEQYF
D: TRBD1; V: TRBV27; size: .; J: TRBJ1-3; DNA: TGTGCCAGCAGCCCATTAGACAGGGTTGGAAACACCATATATTTT; CDR3: CASSPLDRVGNTIYF
D: TRBD1; V: TRBV19; size: .; J: TRBJ2-1; DNA: TGTGCCAGTAGTCTTCACAGGGGCGAGCAGTTCTTC; CDR3: CASSLHRGEQFF
D: TRBD1; V: TRBV7-9; size: once; J: TRBJ2-2; DNA: TGTGCCGCCGAGACAGGGAGATCCGGGGAGCTGTTTTTT; CDR3: CAAETGRSGELFF
D: .; V: TRBV7-2; size: .; J: TRBJ2-2; DNA: TGTGCCAGCAGCCGTGTCCAGCGGGCGAAGTTTCCCGGGGAGCTGTTTTTT; CDR3: CASSRVQRAKFPGELFF
D: TRBD1; V: TRBV19; size: few; J: TRBJ1-2; DNA: TGTGCCAGTAGCTTCGGACAGGGAGGCTATGGCTACACCTTC; CDR3: CASSFGQGGYGYTF
D: TRBD2; V: TRBV19; size: .; J: TRBJ2-1; DNA: TGTGCCAGTAGTCAGACTAGCGGGGGTGAGCAGTTCTTC; CDR3: CASSQTSGGEQFF
D: .; V: TRBV19; size: once; J: TRBJ2-2; DNA: TGTGCCAGTAGTATTAGGACAGCGAACACCGGGGAGCTGTTTTTT; CDR3: CASSIRTANTGELFF
D: .; V: TRBV7-9; size: .; J: TRBJ2-3; DNA: TGTGCCAGCGGACCAGGGGCCGCGGCAGATACGCAGTATTTT; CDR3: CASGPGAAADTQYF
D: .; V: TRBV30; size: .; J: TRBJ2-5; DNA: TGTGCCTGGAGTGTCGTGGCCCAAGAGACCCAGTACTTC; CDR3: CAWSVVAQETQYF
D: TRBD2; V: TRBV4-2; size: .; J: TRBJ2-2; DNA: TGTGCCAGCAGCCGCAGTGGACTAGCGGGGGACGTAAACACCGGGGAGCTGTTTTTT; CDR3: CASSRSGLAGDVNTGELFF
D: TRBD2; V: TRBV28; size: .; J: TRBJ2-1; DNA: TGTGCCAGCCAACTAGCGGGAGGTTGGAATGAGCAGTTCTTC; CDR3: CASQLAGGWNEQFF
D: .; V: TRBV7-9; size: .; J: TRBJ2-7; DNA: TGTGCCAGCAGCTTAGTTTCTTCCTACGAGCAGTACTTC; CDR3: CASSLVSSYEQYF
D: TRBD1; V: TRBV30; size: .; J: TRBJ1-1; DNA: TGTGCCTGGAGCCTGGGACAGGGGGCTCGCGCTTTCTTT; CDR3: CAWSLGQGARAFF
D: .; V: TRBV19; size: .; J: TRBJ2-4; DNA: TGTGCCAGTGTAGCAGCCGGAGCCAAAAACATTCAGTACTTC; CDR3: CASVAAGAKNIQYF
D: TRBD1; V: TRBV6-5; size: .; J: TRBJ2-5; DNA: TGTGCCAGCAGATCAGAAGGGGGCAAAGAGACCCAGTACTTC; CDR3: CASRSEGGKETQYF
D: TRBD1; V: TRBV6-1; size: .; J: TRBJ2-7; DNA: TGTGCCAGCAGCGAAAACAGGGGGAGCTCCTACGAGCAGTACTTC; CDR3: CASSENRGSSYEQYF
D: .; V: TRBV6-5; size: .; J: TRBJ2-1; DNA: TGTGCCACTGCGGGAACCTACAATGAGCAGTTCTTC; CDR3: CATAGTYNEQFF
D: TRBD2; V: TRBV12-5; size: .; J: TRBJ2-7; DNA: TGTGCTAGTGGTTTGACTAGCGGGAGTTTGGGGCGGTACGAGCAGTACTTC; CDR3: CASGLTSGSLGRYEQYF
D: TRBD1; V: TRBV27; size: .; J: TRBJ1-4; DNA: TGTGCCAGCAGGCACCCGGGACAGGGTGAAAAACTGTTTTTT; CDR3: CASRHPGQGEKLFF
D: TRBD1; V: TRBV27; size: .; J: TRBJ1-2; DNA: TGTGCCAGCAGTCTCGGGACAGGGTCTGCCTATGGCTACACCTTC; CDR3: CASSLGTGSAYGYTF
D: TRBD1; V: TRBV27; size: .; J: TRBJ2-5; DNA: TGTGCCAGCAGTTTATCAGGATCAGGGGGCATGCGCCGGGAGACCCAGTACTTC; CDR3: CASSLSGSGGMRRETQYF
D: .; V: TRBV7-7; size: .; J: TRBJ2-5; DNA: TGTGCTAGCAGCTTAAGCCCAGACTCGTGGGAGACCCAGTACTTC; CDR3: CASSLSPDSWETQYF
D: .; V: TRBV15; size: .; J: TRBJ2-3; DNA: TGTGCCACCAGCAGAGACCCCCCGGGGTTGCGGGGCACTTCCACAGATACGCAGTATTTT; CDR3: CATSRDPPGLRGTSTDTQYF
D: .; V: TRBV15; size: .; J: TRBJ2-2; DNA: TGTGCCACCAGCAGCCCCCAGAGGGGGGGGTCGAACACCGGGGAGCTGTTTTTT; CDR3: CATSSPQRGGSNTGELFF
D: TRBD1; V: TRBV29-1; size: .; J: TRBJ2-2; DNA: TGCAGCGTCGGGACAGGTCGGAACACCGGGGAGCTGTTTTTT; CDR3: CSVGTGRNTGELFF
D: .; V: TRBV7-9; size: .; J: TRBJ1-2; DNA: TGTGCCAGCAGCCCGCCGGGACAAGGAGAGTACTATGGCTACACCTTC; CDR3: CASSPPGQGEYYGYTF